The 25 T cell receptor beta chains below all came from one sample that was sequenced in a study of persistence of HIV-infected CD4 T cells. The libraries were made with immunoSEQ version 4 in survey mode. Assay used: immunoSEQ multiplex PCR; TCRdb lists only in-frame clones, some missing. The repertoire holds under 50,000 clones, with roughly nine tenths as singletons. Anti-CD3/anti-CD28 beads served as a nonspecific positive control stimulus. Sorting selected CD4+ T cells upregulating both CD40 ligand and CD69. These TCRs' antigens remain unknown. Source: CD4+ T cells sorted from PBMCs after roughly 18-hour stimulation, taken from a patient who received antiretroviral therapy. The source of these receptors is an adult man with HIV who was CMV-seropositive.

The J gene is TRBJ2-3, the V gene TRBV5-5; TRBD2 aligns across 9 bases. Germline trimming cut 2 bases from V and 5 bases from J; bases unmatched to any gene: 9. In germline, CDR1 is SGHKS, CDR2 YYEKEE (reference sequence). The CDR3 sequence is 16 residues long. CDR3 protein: CASSFGGGAVGDTQYF. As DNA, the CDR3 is TGTGCCAGCAGCTTTGGCGGGGGGGCGGTAGGAGATACGCAGTATTTT.

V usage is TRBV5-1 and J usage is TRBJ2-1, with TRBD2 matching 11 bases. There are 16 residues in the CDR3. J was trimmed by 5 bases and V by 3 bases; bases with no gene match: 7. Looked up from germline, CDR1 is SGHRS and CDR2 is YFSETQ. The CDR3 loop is CASSSGGLAVNNEQFF. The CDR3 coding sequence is TGCGCCAGCAGCTCGGGGGGACTAGCGGTGAACAATGAGCAGTTCTTC.

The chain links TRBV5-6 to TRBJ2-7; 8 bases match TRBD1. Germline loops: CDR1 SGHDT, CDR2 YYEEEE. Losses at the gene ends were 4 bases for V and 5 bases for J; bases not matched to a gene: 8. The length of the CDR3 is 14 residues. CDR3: CASSNLGQGDEQYF. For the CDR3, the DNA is TGTGCCAGCAGCAACCTTGGACAGGGCGACGAGCAGTACTTC.

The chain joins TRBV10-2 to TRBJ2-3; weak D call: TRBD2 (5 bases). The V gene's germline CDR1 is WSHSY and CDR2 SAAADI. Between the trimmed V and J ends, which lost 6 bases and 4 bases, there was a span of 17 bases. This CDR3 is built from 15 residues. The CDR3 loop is CASRGQVAGADTQYF. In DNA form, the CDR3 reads TGCGCCAGCAGAGGGCAGGTGGCGGGTGCAGATACGCAGTATTTT.

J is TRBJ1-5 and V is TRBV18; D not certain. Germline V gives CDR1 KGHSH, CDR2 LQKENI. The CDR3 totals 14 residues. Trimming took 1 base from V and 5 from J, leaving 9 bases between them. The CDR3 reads CASSPQGSYQPQHF. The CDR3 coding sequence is TGTGCCAGCTCACCACAGGGAAGTTATCAGCCCCAGCATTTT.

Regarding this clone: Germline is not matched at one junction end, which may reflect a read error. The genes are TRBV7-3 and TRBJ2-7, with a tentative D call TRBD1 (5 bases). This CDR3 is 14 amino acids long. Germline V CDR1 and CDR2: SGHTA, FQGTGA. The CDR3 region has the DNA TGTGTCAGCAGCTTATCAGGGTTCGGCTACGAGCAGTACTTC. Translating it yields CVSSLSGFGYEQYF.

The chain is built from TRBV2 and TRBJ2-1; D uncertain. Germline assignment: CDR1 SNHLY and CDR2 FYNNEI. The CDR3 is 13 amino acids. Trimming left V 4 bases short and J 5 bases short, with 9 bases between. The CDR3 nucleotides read TGTGCCAGCAGTGCGCGCAGCGACAATGAGCAGTTCTTC. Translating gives CASSARSDNEQFF.

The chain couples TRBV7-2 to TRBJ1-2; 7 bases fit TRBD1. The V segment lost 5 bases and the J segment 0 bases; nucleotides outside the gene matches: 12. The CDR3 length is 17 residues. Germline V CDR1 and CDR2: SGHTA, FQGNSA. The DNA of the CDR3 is TGTGCCAGCAGCCCTCGGACAGGACGACAGCCTAACTATGGCTACACCTTC. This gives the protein CASSPRTGRQPNYGYTF. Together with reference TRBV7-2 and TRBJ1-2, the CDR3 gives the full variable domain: GAGVSQSPSNKVTEKGKDVELRCDPISGHTALYWYRQSLGQGLEFLIYFQGNSAPDKSGLPSDRFSAERTGGSVSTLTIQRTQQEDSAVYLCASSPRTGRQPNYGYTFGSGTRLTVV.

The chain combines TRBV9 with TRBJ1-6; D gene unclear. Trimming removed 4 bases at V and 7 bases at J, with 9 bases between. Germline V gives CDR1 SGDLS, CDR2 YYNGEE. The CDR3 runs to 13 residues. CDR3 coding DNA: TGTGCCAGCAGCCCCTTGAGGAATTCACCCCTCCACTTT. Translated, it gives CASSPLRNSPLHF.

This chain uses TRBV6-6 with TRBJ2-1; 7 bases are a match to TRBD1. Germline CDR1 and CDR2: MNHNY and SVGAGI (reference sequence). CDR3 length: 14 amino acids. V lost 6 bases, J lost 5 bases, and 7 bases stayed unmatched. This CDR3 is CASSINRGHNEQFF. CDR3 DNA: TGTGCCAGCAGCATAAACAGGGGCCACAATGAGCAGTTCTTC.

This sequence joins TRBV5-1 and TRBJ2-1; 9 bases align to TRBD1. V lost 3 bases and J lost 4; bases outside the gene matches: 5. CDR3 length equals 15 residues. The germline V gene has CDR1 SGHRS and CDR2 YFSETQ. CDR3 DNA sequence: TGCGCCAGCAGCTGGACAGGGGTATCGTACAATGAGCAGTTCTTC. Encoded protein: CASSWTGVSYNEQFF.

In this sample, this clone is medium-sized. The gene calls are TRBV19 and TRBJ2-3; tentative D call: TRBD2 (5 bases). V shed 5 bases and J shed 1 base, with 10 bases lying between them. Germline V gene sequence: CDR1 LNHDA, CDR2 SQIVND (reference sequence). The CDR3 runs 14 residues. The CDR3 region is CASSSIGGTDTQYF. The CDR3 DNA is TGTGCCAGTAGTTCCATCGGGGGCACAGATACGCAGTATTTT.

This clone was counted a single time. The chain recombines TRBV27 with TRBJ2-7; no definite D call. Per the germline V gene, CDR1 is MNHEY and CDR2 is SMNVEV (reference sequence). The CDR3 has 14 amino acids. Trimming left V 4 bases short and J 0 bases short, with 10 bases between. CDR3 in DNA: TGTGCCAGCAGTTCCACGTTTAGCTCCTACGAGCAGTACTTC. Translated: CASSSTFSSYEQYF.

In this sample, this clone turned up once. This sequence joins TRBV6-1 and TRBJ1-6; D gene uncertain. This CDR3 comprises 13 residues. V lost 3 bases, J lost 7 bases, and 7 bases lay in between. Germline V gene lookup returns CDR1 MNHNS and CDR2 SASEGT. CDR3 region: CASSDRPNSPLHF. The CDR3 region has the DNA TGTGCCAGCAGTGATCGGCCCAATTCACCCCTCCACTTT.

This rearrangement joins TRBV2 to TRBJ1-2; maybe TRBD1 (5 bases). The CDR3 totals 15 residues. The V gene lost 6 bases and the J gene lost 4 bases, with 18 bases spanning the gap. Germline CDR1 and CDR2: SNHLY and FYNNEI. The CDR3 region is CASSVGLGGSYGYTF. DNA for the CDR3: TGTGCCAGCAGCGTGGGCCTTGGGGGGAGCTATGGCTACACCTTC.

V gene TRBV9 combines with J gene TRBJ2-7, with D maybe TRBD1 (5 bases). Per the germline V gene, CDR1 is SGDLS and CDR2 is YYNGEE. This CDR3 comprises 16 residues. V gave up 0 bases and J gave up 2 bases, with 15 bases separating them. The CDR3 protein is CASSVAVGPGTYEQYF. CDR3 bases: TGTGCCAGCAGCGTAGCTGTGGGGCCAGGGACCTACGAGCAGTACTTC.

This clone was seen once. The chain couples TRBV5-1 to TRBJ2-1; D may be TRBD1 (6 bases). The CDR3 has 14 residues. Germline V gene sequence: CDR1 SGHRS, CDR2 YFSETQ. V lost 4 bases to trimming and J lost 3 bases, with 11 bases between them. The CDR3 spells CASSPGQNYNEQFF. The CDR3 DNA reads TGCGCCAGCAGCCCAGGACAGAACTACAATGAGCAGTTCTTC.

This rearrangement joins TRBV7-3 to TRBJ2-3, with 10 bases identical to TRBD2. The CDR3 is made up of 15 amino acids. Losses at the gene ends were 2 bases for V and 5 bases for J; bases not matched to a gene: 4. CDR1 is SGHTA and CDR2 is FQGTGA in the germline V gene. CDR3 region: CASSLQRGGLDTQYF. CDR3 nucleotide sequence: TGTGCCAGCAGCTTACAGCGGGGGGGCCTAGATACGCAGTATTTT.

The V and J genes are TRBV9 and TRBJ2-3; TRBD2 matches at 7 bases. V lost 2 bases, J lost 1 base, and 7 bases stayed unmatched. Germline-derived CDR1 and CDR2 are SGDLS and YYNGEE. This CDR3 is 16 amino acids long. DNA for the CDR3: TGTGCCAGCAGCGTCCGGAGCGGGGATGGCACAGATACGCAGTATTTT. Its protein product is CASSVRSGDGTDTQYF.

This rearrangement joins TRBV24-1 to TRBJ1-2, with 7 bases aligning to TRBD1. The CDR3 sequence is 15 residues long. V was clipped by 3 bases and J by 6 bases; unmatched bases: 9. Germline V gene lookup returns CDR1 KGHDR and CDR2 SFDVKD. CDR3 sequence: CATSDISGTDNGYTF. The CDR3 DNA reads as TGTGCCACCAGTGATATCTCCGGGACAGACAATGGCTACACCTTC.

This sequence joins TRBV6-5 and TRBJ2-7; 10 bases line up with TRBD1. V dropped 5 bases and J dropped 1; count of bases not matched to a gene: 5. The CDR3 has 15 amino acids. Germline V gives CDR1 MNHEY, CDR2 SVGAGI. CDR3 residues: CASSHRDRGSYEQYF. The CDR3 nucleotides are TGTGCCAGCAGTCACCGGGACAGGGGTTCCTACGAGCAGTACTTC.

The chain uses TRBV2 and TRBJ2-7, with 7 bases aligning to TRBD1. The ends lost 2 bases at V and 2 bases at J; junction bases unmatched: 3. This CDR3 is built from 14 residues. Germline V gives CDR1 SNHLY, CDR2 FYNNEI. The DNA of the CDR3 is TGTGCCAGCAGTGAACTGACAGGGCCCTACGAGCAGTACTTC. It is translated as CASSELTGPYEQYF.

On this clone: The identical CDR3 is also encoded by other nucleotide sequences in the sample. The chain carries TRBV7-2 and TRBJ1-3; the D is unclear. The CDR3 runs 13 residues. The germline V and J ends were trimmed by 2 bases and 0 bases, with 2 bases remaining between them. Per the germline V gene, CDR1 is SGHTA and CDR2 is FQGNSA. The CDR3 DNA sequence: TGTGCCAGCAGCTTAAGCTCTGGAAACACCATATATTTT. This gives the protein CASSLSSGNTIYF.

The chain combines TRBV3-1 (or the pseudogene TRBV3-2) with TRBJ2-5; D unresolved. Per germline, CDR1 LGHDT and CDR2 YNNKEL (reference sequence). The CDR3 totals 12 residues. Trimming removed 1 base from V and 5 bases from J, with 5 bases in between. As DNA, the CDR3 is TGTGCCAGCAGCCAAGTTAGGGAGACCCAGTACTTC. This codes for CASSQVRETQYF.

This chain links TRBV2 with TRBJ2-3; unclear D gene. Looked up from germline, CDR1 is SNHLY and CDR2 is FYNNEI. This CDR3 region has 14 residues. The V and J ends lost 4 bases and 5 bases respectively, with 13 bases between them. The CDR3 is CASSVSRKGDTQYF. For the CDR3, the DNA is TGTGCCAGCAGTGTATCGAGAAAGGGAGATACGCAGTATTTT. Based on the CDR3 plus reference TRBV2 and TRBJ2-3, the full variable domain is EPEVTQTPSHQVTQMGQEVILRCVPISNHLYFYWYRQILGQKVEFLVSFYNNEISEKSEIFDDQFSVERPDGSNFTLKIRSTKLEDSAMYFCASSVSRKGDTQYFGPGTRLTVL.